The table lists the clone carrying this TCR beta chain with many counts. The antigen is undetermined. For a library built for alpha chains, this beta chain is a stray read; little rests on its size. TCRdb reprocessed the 5' RACE reads with MiXCR, giving one entry per CDR3 protein. This table holds roughly 16,000 distinct CDR3 sequences, approximately 6.5% found once. These data are taken from a study of spatial heterogeneity in lung cancer. The wider study: From matched bulk RNA-seq came a T cell module score, which showed a strong correlation with TCR transcript counts in tumor regions. Each distinct TCR and UMI combination averaged more than ten appearances in raw reads.

Overall study findings and caveats: Expanded intratumoral alpha and beta TCR counts tracked tumor mutation counts.

The CDR3 runs 16 residues. CDR1 is SGDLS, CDR2 YYNGEE, per germline. V lost 3 bases to trimming and J lost 0 bases, with 15 bases between them. Time point described: sample taken at primary tumor resection. Donation came from 70 or so patients with untreated early-stage non-small cell lung cancer. Extraction of whole RNA from tumor, nontumor lung or frozen PBMC preceded unsorted sequencing. The receptor was derived from a female donor with early-stage non-small cell lung cancer. The V call is TRBV9, the J call TRBJ1-2, with no clear D. The sample here was lung tumor tissue, taken at surgery. CDR3 protein: CASSAKSGYSNYGYTF. CDR3 nucleotide sequence: TGTGCCAGCAGCGCGAAGTCAGGATATTCTAACTATGGCTACACCTTC.